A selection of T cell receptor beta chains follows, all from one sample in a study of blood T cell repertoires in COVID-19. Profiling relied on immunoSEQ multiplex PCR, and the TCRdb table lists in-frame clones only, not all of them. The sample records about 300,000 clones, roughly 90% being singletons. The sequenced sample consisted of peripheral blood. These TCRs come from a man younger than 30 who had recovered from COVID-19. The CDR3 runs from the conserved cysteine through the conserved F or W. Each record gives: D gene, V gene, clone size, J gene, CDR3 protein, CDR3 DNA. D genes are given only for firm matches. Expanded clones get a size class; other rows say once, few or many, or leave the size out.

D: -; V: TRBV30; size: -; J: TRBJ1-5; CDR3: CAWSPQVNQPQHF; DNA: TGTGCCTGGAGTCCCCAGGTTAATCAGCCCCAGCATTTT
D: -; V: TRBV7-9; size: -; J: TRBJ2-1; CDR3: CASSLKGVGSYNEQFF; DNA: TGTGCCAGCAGCTTAAAGGGGGTAGGCTCCTACAATGAGCAGTTCTTC
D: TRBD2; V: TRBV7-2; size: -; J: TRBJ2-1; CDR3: CASSRTSGQYNEQFF; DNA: TGTGCCAGCAGCCGGACTAGCGGACAGTACAATGAGCAGTTCTTC
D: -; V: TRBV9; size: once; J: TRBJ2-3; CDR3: CASSVDGLSDTQYF; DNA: TGTGCCAGCAGCGTAGACGGACTATCAGATACGCAGTATTTT
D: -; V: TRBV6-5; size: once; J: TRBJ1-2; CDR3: CASSNPQGPYGYTF; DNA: TGTGCCAGCAGCAACCCCCAGGGGCCCTATGGCTACACCTTC
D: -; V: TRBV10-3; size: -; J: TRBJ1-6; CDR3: CAIRGALGDSPLHF; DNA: TGTGCCATCAGGGGCGCCCTCGGTGATTCACCCCTCCACTTT
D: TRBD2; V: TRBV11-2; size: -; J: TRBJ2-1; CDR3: CASSLGGSGRKQFF; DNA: TGTGCCAGCAGCTTAGGAGGTAGCGGGAGAAAGCAGTTCTTC
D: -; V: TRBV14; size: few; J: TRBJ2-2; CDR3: CASSPRTATNTGELFF; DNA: TGTGCCAGCAGCCCCAGGACAGCCACGAACACCGGGGAGCTGTTTTTT
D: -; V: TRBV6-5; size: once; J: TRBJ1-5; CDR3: CASSSTGLSNQPQHF; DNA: TGTGCCAGCAGTTCTACAGGGCTTAGCAATCAGCCCCAGCATTTT
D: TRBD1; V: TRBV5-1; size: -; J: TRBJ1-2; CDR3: CASSATVGTGGYHGYTF; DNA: TGCGCCAGCAGCGCCACCGTCGGGACAGGGGGCTATCATGGCTACACCTTC
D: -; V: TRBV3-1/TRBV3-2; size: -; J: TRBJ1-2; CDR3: CASSQGGSGGYGYTF; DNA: TGTGCCAGCAGCCAAGGGGGCTCGGGGGGATATGGCTACACCTTC
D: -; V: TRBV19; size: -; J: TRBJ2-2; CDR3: CASSSRGANTGELFF; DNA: TGTGCCAGTAGTAGCCGGGGTGCGAACACCGGGGAGCTGTTTTTT
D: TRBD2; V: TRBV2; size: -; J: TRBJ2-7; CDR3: CASRGTSGGPYEQYF; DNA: TGTGCCAGCAGAGGCACTAGCGGGGGTCCCTACGAGCAGTACTTC
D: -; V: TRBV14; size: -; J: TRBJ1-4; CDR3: CASSPQGTNEKLFF; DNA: TGTGCCAGCAGCCCCCAGGGGACTAATGAAAAACTGTTTTTT
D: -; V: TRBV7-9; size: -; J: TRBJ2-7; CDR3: CASSLGSGVSYEQYF; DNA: TGTGCCAGCAGCTTAGGGTCAGGGGTATCCTACGAGCAGTACTTC
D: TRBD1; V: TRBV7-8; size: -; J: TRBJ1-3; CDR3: CASSRQGHSGNTIYF; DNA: TGTGCCAGCAGCCGACAGGGCCACTCTGGAAACACCATATATTTT
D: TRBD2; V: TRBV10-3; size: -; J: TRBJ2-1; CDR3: CAIGLARLSSYNEQFF; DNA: TGTGCCATTGGACTAGCCAGGTTGAGCTCCTACAATGAGCAGTTCTTC
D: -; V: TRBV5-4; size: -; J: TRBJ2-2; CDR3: CASSDVMGALSGELFF; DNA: TGTGCCAGCAGCGACGTAATGGGGGCGCTTAGCGGGGAGCTGTTTTTT
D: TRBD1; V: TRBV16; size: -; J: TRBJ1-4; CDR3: CASSPPQGSKGKLFF; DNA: TGTGCCAGCAGCCCTCCACAGGGGTCTAAGGGAAAACTGTTTTTT
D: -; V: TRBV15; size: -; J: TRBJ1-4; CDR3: CATSRDAGEKLFF; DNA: TGTGCCACCAGCAGAGATGCCGGGGAAAAACTGTTTTTT
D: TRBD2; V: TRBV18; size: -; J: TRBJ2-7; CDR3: CASSPTSEISYEQYF; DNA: TGTGCCAGCTCACCGACTAGCGAGATTTCCTACGAGCAGTACTTC
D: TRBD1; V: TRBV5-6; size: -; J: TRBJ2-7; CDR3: CASSFLDRGASYEQYF; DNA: TGTGCCAGCAGCTTTCTAGACAGGGGAGCATCCTACGAGCAGTACTTC
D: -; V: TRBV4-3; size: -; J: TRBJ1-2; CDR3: CASSQDKTVHNYGYTF; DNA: TGCGCCAGCAGCCAAGACAAGACAGTCCATAACTATGGCTACACCTTC
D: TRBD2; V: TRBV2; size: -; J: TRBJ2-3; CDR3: CASSIQGGGTDTQYF; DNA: TGTGCCAGCAGTATCCAGGGAGGGGGCACAGATACGCAGTATTTT
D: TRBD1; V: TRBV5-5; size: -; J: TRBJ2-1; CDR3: CASSWGTGPGNEQFF; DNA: TGTGCCAGCAGCTGGGGGACAGGGCCGGGTAATGAGCAGTTCTTC
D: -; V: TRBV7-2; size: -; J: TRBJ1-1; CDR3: CASSSRPRDTEAFF; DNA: TGTGCCAGCAGCTCAAGGCCCAGGGACACTGAAGCTTTCTTT
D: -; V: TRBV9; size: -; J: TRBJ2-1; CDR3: CASSVFLSDEQFF; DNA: TGTGCCAGCAGCGTATTCCTTAGCGATGAGCAGTTCTTC
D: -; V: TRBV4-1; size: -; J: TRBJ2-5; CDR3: CASSRIKIGESKETQYF; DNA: TGCGCCAGCAGCCGAATTAAGATCGGGGAGAGTAAAGAGACCCAGTACTTC
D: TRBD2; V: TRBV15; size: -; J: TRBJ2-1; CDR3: CATSRANLLAGGIYNEQFF; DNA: TGTGCCACCAGCAGAGCCAATCTTCTAGCGGGGGGGATTTACAATGAGCAGTTCTTC
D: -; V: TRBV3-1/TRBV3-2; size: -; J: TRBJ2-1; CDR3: CASTSGGGAPYNEQFF; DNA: TGTGCCAGCACCAGTGGAGGGGGGGCCCCTTACAATGAGCAGTTCTTC
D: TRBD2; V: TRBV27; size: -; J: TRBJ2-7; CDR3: CASSPPSGRAYEQYF; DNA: TGTGCCAGCAGTCCCCCTAGCGGGAGAGCGTACGAGCAGTACTTC
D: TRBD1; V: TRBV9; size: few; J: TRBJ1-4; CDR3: CASSYTGGGEKLFF; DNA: TGTGCCAGCAGTTACACAGGGGGCGGTGAAAAACTGTTTTTT
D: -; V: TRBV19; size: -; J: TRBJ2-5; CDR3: CASSDYTTAGETQYF; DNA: TGTGCCAGTAGTGACTACACAACTGCCGGAGAGACCCAGTACTTC
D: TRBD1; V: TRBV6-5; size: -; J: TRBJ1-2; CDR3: CASRTGAYGYTF; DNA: TGTGCCAGCAGGACAGGGGCCTATGGCTACACCTTC
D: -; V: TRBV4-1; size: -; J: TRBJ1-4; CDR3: CASSPGFQGEKLFF; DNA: TGCGCCAGCAGTCCAGGGTTCCAAGGAGAAAAACTGTTTTTT
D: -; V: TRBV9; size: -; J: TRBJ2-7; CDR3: CASSVDPGFSYEQYF; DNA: TGTGCCAGCAGCGTAGATCCGGGGTTCTCCTACGAGCAGTACTTC
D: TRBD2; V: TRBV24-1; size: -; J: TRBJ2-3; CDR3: CATSEKGAGGITDTQYF; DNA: TGTGCCACCAGTGAGAAGGGGGCGGGAGGGATCACAGATACGCAGTATTTT
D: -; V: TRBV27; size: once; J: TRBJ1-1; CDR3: CASSPPTGLNTEAFF; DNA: TGTGCCAGCAGTCCCCCGACAGGTTTGAACACTGAAGCTTTCTTT
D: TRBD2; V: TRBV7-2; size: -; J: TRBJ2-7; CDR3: CASSLTSGAYEQYF; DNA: TGTGCCAGCAGCTTGACTAGCGGGGCCTACGAGCAGTACTTC
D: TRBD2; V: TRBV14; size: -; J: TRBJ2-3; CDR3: CASSQDQAGAGTDTQYF; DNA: TGTGCCAGCAGCCAAGATCAAGCGGGGGCGGGCACAGATACGCAGTATTTT
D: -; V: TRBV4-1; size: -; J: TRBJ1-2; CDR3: CASSQDRDYGYTF; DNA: TGCGCCAGCAGCCAAGATCGGGACTATGGCTACACCTTC
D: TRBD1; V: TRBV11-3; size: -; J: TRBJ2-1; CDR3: CASSLGSSTGWGNEQFF; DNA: TGTGCCAGCAGCTTAGGGTCCTCGACAGGGTGGGGCAATGAGCAGTTCTTC
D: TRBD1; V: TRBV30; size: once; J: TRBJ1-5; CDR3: CAWAGPRGRQPQHF; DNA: TGTGCCTGGGCAGGCCCAAGGGGGCGCCAGCCCCAGCATTTT
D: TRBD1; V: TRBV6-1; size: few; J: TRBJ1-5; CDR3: CASSEVDRGNQPQHF; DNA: TGTGCCAGCAGTGAAGTTGACAGGGGGAACCAGCCCCAGCATTTT
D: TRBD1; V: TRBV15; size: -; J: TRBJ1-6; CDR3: CATSRGDRPDSPLHF; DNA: TGTGCCACCAGCAGAGGGGACAGGCCCGATTCACCCCTCCACTTT
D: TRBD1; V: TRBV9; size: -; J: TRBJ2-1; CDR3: CASSETGDSYNEQFF; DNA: TGTGCCAGCAGCGAGACAGGGGACTCCTACAATGAGCAGTTCTTC
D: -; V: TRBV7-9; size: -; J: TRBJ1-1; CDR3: CASSLGRATEAFF; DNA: TGTGCCAGCAGCTTAGGCAGGGCCACTGAAGCTTTCTTT
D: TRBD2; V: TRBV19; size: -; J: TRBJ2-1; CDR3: CASAPSGPSSYNEQFF; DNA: TGTGCCAGCGCGCCTAGCGGGCCTAGCTCCTACAATGAGCAGTTCTTC
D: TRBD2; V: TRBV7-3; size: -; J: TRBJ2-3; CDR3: CASSTSGGFTDTQYF; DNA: TGTGCCAGCAGTACTAGCGGGGGGTTCACAGATACGCAGTATTTT
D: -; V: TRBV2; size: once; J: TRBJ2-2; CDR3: CASSGWAGDITGELFF; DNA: TGTGCCAGCAGTGGTTGGGCAGGGGACATCACCGGGGAGCTGTTTTTT
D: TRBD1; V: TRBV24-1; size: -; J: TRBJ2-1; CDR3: CATSDFGTGGYNEQFF; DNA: TGTGCCACCAGTGATTTTGGGACAGGGGGCTACAATGAGCAGTTCTTC
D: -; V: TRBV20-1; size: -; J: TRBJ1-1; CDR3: CSASQSGGYNTEAFF; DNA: TGCAGTGCTAGTCAGAGCGGGGGGTATAACACTGAAGCTTTCTTT
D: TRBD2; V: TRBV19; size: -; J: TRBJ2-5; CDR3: CASSAIAGVQGGTQYF; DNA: TGTGCCAGTAGTGCTATAGCGGGGGTCCAGGGGGGGACCCAGTACTTC